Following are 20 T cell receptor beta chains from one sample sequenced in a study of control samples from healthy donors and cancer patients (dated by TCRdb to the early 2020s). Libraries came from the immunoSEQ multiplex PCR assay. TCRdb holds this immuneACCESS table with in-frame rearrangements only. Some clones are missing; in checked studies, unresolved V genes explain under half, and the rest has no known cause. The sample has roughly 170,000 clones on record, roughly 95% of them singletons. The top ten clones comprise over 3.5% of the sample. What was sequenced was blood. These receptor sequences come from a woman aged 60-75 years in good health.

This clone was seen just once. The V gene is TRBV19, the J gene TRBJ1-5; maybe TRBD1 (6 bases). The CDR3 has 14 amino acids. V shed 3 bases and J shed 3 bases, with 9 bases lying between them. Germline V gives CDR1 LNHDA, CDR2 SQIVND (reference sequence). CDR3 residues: CASSIGQFNQPQHF. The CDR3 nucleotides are TGTGCCAGTAGTATCGGACAGTTCAATCAGCCCCAGCATTTT.

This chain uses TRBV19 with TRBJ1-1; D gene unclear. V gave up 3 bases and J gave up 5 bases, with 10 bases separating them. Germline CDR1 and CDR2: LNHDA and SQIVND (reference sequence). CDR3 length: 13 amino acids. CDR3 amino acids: CASSIPGRTEAFF. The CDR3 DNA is TGTGCCAGTAGTATCCCTGGCAGGACTGAAGCTTTCTTT.

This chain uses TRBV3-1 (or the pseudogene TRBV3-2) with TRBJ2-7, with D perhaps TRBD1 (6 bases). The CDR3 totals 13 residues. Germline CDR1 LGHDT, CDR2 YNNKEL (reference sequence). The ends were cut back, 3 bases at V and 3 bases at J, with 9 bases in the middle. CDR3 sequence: CASSHRTDYEQYF. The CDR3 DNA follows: TGTGCCAGCAGCCACCGGACAGACTACGAGCAGTACTTC.

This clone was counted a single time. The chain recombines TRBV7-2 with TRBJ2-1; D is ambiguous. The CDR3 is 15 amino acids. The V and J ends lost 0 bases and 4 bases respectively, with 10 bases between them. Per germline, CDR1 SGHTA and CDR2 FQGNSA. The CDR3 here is CASSLAATFYNEQFF. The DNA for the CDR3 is TGTGCCAGCAGCTTAGCGGCGACTTTTTACAATGAGCAGTTCTTC.

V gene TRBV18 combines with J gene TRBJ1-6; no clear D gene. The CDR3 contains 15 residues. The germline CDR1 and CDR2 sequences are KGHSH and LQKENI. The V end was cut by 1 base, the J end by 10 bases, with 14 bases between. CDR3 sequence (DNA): TGTGCCAGCTCACCACTTCGGGGTATAAGCTCACCCCTCCACTTT. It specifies CASSPLRGISSPLHF.

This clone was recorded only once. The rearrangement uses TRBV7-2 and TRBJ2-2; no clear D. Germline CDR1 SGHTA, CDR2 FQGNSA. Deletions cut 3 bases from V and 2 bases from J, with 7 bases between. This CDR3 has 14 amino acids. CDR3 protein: CASSFRVNTGELFF. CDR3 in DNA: TGTGCCAGCAGCTTCCGAGTAAACACCGGGGAGCTGTTTTTT.

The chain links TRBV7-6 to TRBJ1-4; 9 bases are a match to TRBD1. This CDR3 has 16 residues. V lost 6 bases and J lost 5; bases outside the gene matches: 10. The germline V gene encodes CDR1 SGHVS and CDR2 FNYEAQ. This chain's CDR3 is CASSPMDRGVNEKLFF. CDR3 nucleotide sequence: TGTGCCAGCAGTCCCATGGACAGGGGCGTAAATGAAAAACTGTTTTTT.

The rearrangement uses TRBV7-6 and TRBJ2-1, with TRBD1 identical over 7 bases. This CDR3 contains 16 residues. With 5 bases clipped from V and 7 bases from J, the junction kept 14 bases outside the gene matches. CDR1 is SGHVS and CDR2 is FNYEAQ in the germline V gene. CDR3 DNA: TGTGCCAGCAGCACGCGACAGGGCCTACTAGGGAATGAGCAGTTCTTC. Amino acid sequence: CASSTRQGLLGNEQFF.

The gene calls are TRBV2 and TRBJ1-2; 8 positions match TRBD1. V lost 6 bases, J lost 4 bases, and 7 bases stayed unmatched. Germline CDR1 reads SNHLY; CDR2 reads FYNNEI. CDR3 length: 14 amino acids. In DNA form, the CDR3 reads TGTGCCAGCAGGGACAGGGTGGGAGGCTATGGCTACACCTTC. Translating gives CASRDRVGGYGYTF.

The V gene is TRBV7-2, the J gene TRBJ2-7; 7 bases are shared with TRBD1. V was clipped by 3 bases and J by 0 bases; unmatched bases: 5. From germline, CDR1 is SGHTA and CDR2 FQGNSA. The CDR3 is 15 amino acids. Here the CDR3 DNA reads TGTGCCAGCAGCTTTCGGGCAGGGGGCTCCTACGAGCAGTACTTC. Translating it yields CASSFRAGGSYEQYF.

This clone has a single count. The chain's CDR3 is CASSARVANEKLFF. DNA of the CDR3: TGTGCCAGCAGTGCCCGAGTGGCTAATGAAAAACTGTTTTTT. The chain has TRBV2 and TRBJ1-4; D is undetermined. The V end was cut by 4 bases, the J end by 3 bases, with 9 bases between. In germline, CDR1 is SNHLY, CDR2 FYNNEI. The CDR3 is 14 amino acids.

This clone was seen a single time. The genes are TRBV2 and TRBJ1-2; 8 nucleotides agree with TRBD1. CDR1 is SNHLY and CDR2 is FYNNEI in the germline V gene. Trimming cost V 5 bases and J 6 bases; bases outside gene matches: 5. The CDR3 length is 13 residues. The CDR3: CASSFDRGNGYTF. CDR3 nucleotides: TGTGCCAGCAGTTTTGACAGGGGAAATGGCTACACCTTC.

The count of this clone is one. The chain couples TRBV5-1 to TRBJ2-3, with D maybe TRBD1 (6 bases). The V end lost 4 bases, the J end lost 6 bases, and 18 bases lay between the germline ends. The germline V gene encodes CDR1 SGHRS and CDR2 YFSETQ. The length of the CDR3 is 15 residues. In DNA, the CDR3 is TGCGCCAGCAGCGGCCGGGACACGGGTTTTGATACGCAGTATTTT. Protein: CASSGRDTGFDTQYF.

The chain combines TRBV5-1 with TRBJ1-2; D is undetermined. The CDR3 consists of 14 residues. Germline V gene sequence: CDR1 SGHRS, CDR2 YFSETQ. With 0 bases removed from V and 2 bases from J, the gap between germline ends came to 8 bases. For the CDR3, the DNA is TGCGCCAGCAGCTTGGTTGGAGAAAACTATGGCTACACCTTC. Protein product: CASSLVGENYGYTF.

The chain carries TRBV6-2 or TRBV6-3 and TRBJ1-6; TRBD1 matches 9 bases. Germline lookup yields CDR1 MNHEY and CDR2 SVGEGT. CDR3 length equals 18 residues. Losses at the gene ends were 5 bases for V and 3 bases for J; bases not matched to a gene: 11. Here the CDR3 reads CASSPGQGVGLYNSPLHF. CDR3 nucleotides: TGTGCCAGCAGTCCGGGACAGGGAGTGGGCCTCTATAATTCACCCCTCCACTTT.

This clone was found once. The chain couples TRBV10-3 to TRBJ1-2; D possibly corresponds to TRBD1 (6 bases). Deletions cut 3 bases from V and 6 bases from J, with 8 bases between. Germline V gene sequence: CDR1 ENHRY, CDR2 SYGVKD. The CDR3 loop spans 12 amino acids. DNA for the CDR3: TGTGCCATCAGTGATGGGGGCAATGGCTACACCTTC. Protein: CAISDGGNGYTF.

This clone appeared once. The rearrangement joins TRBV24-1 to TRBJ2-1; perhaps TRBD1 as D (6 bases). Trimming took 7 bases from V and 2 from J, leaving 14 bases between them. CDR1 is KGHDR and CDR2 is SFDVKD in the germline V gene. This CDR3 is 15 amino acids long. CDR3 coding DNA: TGTGCCACCAGAGACCACAGGGCCGCCTACAATGAGCAGTTCTTC. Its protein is CATRDHRAAYNEQFF.

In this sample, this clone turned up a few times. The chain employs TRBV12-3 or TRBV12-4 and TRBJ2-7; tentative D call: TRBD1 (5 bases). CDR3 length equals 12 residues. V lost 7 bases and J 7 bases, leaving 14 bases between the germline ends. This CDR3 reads CASTQGFGEQYF. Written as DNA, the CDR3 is TGTGCCAGCACCCAGGGATTCGGGGAGCAGTACTTC.

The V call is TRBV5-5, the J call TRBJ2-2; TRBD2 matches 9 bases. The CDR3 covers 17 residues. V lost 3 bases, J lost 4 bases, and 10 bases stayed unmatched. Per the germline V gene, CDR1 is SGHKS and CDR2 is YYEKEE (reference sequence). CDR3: CASSSRLSGGSTGELFF. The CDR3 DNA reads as TGTGCCAGCAGCTCCCGACTAAGCGGGGGGAGCACCGGGGAGCTGTTTTTT.

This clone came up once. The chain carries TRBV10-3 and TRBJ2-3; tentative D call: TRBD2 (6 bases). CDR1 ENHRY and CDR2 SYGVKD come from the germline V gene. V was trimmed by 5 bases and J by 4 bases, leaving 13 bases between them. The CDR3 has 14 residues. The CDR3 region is CAISMRGGADTQYF. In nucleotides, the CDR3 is TGTGCCATCAGTATGAGGGGCGGGGCAGATACGCAGTATTTT.